This T cell receptor (beta chain) comes out of a study of T cell responses to AZD1222 COVID-19 vaccine. This CDR3 is 12 amino acids long. The ends were cut back, 3 bases at V and 5 bases at J, with 10 bases in the middle. Germline V lookup: CDR1 SQVTM, CDR2 ANQGSEA. Assay used: immunoSEQ multiplex PCR; TCRdb lists only in-frame clones, some missing. The data contain 150,000 to 200,000 clones, roughly 94% of them seen just once; the ten biggest clones take up more than 1%. The sample in question was peripheral blood, obtained 28 days after the second AZD1222 dose. The sequence derives from an adult who received the AZD1222 COVID-19 vaccine. The rearrangement links TRBV29-1 to TRBJ1-1; a weak D match, TRBD1 (5 bases). Here the CDR3 reads CSVETAPTEAFF. CDR3 nucleotides: TGCAGCGTTGAGACAGCACCGACTGAAGCTTTCTTT.